The 3 T cell receptor beta chains in this list originate from one sample, sequenced in a study of Ad26.COV2.S vaccination and SARS-CoV-2 variants. TCRdb's copy holds only in-frame clones and misses some; the assay was immunoSEQ multiplex PCR. The sample records about 330,000 clones, roughly 90% being singletons. The treatment was: some 19 received Ad26.COV2.S at low or high dose, single or two shots; a few received placebo; per-sample allocation not given. Material that was analyzed had been drawn on day 63 after the first vaccine or placebo injection. Sequences were derived from peripheral blood, sampled in a trial of Ad26.COV2.S vaccine versus placebo. These receptors originate from a person between 18 and 65 years old who received the Ad26.COV2.S COVID-19 vaccine or a placebo.

The chain has TRBV5-5 and TRBJ2-3; D is uncertain. The CDR3 spans 12 residues. Trimming cost V 4 bases and J 2 bases, with 5 bases left between them. In germline, CDR1 is SGHKS, CDR2 YYEKEE (reference sequence). The CDR3 coding sequence is TGTGCCAGCAGCATGGACACAGATACGCAGTATTTT. Translated, it gives CASSMDTDTQYF.

J is TRBJ1-3 and V is TRBV11-3; D is unresolved. CDR1 and CDR2 (germline): SGHNT, YENEEA. CDR3 length: 14 amino acids. V was clipped by 1 base and J by 2 bases, with 6 bases between them. The CDR3 region has the DNA TGTGCCAGCAGCTTAGGAGCTGCTGGAAACACCATATATTTT. The encoded protein is CASSLGAAGNTIYF. Supplemented by reference TRBV11-3 and TRBJ1-3, the full variable domain reads EAGVVQSPRYKIIEKKQPVAFWCNPISGHNTLYWYLQNLGQGPELLIRYENEEAVDDSQLPKDRFSAERLKGVDSTLKIQPAELGDSAVYLCASSLGAAGNTIYFGEGSWLTVV.

The chain carries TRBV3-1 (or the pseudogene TRBV3-2) and TRBJ1-2, with D possibly TRBD1 on 5 matching bases. The CDR3 has 12 residues. The V end was cut by 8 bases, the J end by 4 bases, with 11 bases between. The germline V gene has CDR1 LGHDT and CDR2 YNNKEL (reference sequence). For the CDR3, the DNA is TGTGCCAGCGAGGCGAGGGGCTATGGCTACACCTTC. It codes for CASEARGYGYTF.